This T cell receptor (beta chain) was identified in a study of CD4+ T cells in melanoma. Notes on the study in general: Reportedly, melanoma neoantigen-specific CD4+ T cells showed varied differentiation states.

This clone was recorded a few times. Its target is unknown. Some clones are missing from TCRdb's copy, which holds only in-frame ones; the method was immunoSEQ multiplex PCR. The sample carries roughly 15,000 clones, around 68% recorded once. CDR1 and CDR2 from the germline V gene are SGHNT and YYREEE (reference sequence). J was trimmed by 0 bases and V by 7 bases; bases with no gene match: 5. This CDR3 comprises 14 residues. The chain combines TRBV5-4 with TRBJ1-1; 8 bases map to TRBD1. The specimen was cells from a culture (not recorded whether cultured in vitro). The receptor was isolated from a human donor with melanoma. The CDR3 coding sequence is TGTGCCAGCTTAAACAGGGGGATGAACACTGAAGCTTTCTTT. Its translation: CASLNRGMNTEAFF.